In its sample, the clone carrying this T cell receptor (beta chain) was seen once. What it binds is unknown. This record comes from a study of OX40 agonist ivuxolimab in advanced cancers. Study overall: Patients were dosed intravenously with ivuxolimab at 0.01 to 10 mg/kg every 2 weeks.

Sequencing used immunoSEQ multiplex PCR; TCRdb keeps in-frame clones, though not all of them. Here the sample spans approximately 52,000 clones, 83% being singletons. Study conclusions and caveats: At doses 0.1 to 3.0 mg/kg, CD4+ and CD8+ clones expanded.

Germline V lookup: CDR1 MNHNY, CDR2 SVGAGI (reference sequence). This CDR3 has 13 residues. Trimming stripped 6 bases from V and 2 bases from J, with 10 bases between. V gene TRBV6-6 combines with J gene TRBJ1-1, with D possibly TRBD1 on 6 matching bases. The receptor was isolated from an adult with an advanced solid tumor such as melanoma, head and neck, liver or kidney cancer. The specimen comprised CD4+ or CD8+ T cells sorted from blood, sampled in a trial of the OX40 agonist ivuxolimab. The CDR3 loop reads CASSGGGNTEAFF. Written as DNA, the CDR3 is TGTGCCAGCAGCGGGGGGGGCAACACTGAAGCTTTCTTT.